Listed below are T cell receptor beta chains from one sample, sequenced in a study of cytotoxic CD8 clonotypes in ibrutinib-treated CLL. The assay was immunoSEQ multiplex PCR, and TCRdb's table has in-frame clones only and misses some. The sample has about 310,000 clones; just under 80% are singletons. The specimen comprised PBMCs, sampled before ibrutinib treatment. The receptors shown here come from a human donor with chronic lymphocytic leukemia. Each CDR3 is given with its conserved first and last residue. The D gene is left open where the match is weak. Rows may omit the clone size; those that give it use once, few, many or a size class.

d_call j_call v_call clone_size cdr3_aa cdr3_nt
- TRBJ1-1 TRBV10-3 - CAISEAGPSTEAFF TGTGCCATCAGTGAGGCGGGTCCTTCCACTGAAGCTTTCTTT
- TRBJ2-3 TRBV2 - CASGSGASTDTQYF TGTGCCAGCGGGTCGGGGGCGAGCACAGATACGCAGTATTTT
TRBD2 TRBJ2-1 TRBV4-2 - CASSQDSAGASYNEQFF TGTGCCAGCAGCCAAGATTCGGCGGGAGCTTCGTACAATGAGCAGTTCTTC
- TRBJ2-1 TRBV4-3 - CASSPQGGSGSYNEQFF TGCGCCAGCAGCCCCCAAGGGGGGAGTGGATCCTACAATGAGCAGTTCTTC
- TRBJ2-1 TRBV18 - CASSPDRQAYNEQFF TGTGCCAGCTCACCCGATCGACAGGCTTACAATGAGCAGTTCTTC
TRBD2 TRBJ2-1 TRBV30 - CAWSVLAGGVGNEQFF TGTGCCTGGAGTGTGCTAGCGGGAGGAGTCGGGAATGAGCAGTTCTTC
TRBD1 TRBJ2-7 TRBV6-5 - CASSPRTGRHEQYF TGTGCCAGCAGTCCACGGACAGGGCGCCACGAGCAGTACTTC
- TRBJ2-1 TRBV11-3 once CASSYRTGSSYNEQFF TGTGCCAGCAGCTACCGGACGGGGAGCTCCTACAATGAGCAGTTCTTC
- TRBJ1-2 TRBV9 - CASSAQQVGGGYTF TGTGCCAGCAGCGCACAACAGGTCGGGGGTGGCTACACCTTC
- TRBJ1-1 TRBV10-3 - CAINDRILMSTEAFF TGTGCCATCAACGACAGAATACTTATGAGTACTGAAGCTTTCTTT
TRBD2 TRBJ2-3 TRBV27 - CASTETFGTSTDTQYF TGTGCCAGCACCGAGACTTTCGGGACTAGTACAGATACGCAGTATTTT
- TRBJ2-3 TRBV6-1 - CASSDSLGTPWGTDTQYF TGTGCCAGCAGTGATTCCCTCGGGACTCCTTGGGGCACAGATACGCAGTATTTT
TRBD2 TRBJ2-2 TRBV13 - CASSFWREGTGELFF TGTGCCAGCAGCTTCTGGCGGGAGGGCACCGGGGAGCTGTTTTTT
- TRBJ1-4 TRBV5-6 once CASSSDARNEKLFF TGTGCCAGCAGCTCGGACGCTCGAAATGAAAAACTGTTTTTT
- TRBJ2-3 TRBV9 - CASSVGQTHSTDTQYF TGTGCCAGCAGCGTAGGGCAGACCCATAGCACAGATACGCAGTATTTT
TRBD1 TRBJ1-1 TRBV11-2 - CASRGYRGNTEAFF TGTGCCAGCAGGGGTTACAGGGGGAACACTGAAGCTTTCTTT
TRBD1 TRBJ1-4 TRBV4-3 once CASSQGPGQGSEKLFF TGCGCCAGCAGCCAGGGACCGGGACAGGGAAGCGAAAAACTGTTTTTT
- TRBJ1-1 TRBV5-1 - CASSLVVRDTEAFF TGCGCCAGCAGCTTGGTGGTGCGTGATACTGAAGCTTTCTTT
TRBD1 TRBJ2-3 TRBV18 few CASSRRGFGTDTQYF TGTGCCAGCTCACGCAGGGGGTTTGGCACAGATACGCAGTATTTT
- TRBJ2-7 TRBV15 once CATSLSSYEQYF TGTGCCACCAGCCTCAGCTCCTACGAGCAGTACTTC
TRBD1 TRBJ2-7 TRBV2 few CASSTTGYEQYF TGTGCCAGCAGTACGACAGGGTACGAGCAGTACTTC
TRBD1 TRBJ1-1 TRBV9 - CASSADRATNTEAFF TGTGCCAGCAGCGCGGACAGGGCGACGAACACTGAAGCTTTCTTT
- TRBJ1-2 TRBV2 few CASSRGSRGYTF TGTGCCAGCAGCCGAGGATCTCGCGGCTACACCTTC
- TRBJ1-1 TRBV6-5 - CASRFDVNTEAFF TGTGCCAGCAGATTCGACGTGAACACTGAAGCTTTCTTT
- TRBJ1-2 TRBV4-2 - CASSQTPGSPDMLYGYTF TGTGCCAGCAGCCAAACACCGGGATCCCCCGACATGCTTTATGGCTACACCTTC
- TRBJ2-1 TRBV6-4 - CASRSLGGSRNEQFF TGTGCCAGCCGGTCCCTCGGGGGATCTAGGAATGAGCAGTTCTTC
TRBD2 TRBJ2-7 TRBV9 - CASSVTGLADYEQYF TGTGCCAGCAGCGTGACGGGACTAGCGGACTACGAGCAGTACTTC
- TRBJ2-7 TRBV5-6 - CASSPRTLEQYF TGTGCCAGCAGCCCCAGGACTCTTGAGCAGTACTTC
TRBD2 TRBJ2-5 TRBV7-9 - CASSLSGSGGLETQYF TGTGCCAGCAGCCTTAGCGGGAGTGGGGGTTTGGAGACCCAGTACTTC
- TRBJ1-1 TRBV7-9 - CASSPFTEAFF TGTGCCAGCAGCCCCTTCACTGAAGCTTTCTTT
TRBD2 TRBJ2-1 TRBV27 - CASSLGTSIYNEQFF TGTGCCAGCAGTTTGGGGACTAGCATCTACAATGAGCAGTTCTTC
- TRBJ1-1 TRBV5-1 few CASSLAPDNIRAFF TGCGCCAGCAGCTTGGCGCCGGACAACATAAGGGCTTTCTTT
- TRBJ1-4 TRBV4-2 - CASSRSSGGGGQEKLFF TGTGCCAGCAGCCGCTCCTCTGGCGGGGGAGGGCAAGAAAAACTGTTTTTT
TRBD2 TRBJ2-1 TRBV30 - CAWRPGGSNEQFF TGTGCCTGGAGGCCGGGAGGCAGCAATGAGCAGTTCTTC
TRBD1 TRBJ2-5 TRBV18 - CASSGRTGNQETQYF TGTGCCAGCTCTGGCCGGACAGGAAACCAAGAGACCCAGTACTTC
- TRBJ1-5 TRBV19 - CASRGAFHSNSNQPQHF TGTGCCAGTAGGGGCGCCTTCCACTCGAATAGCAATCAGCCCCAGCATTTT
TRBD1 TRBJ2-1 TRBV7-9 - CASIPQGAGEQFF TGTGCCAGCATCCCCCAGGGGGCAGGTGAGCAGTTCTTC
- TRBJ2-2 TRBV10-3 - CAIRDYTGELFF TGTGCCATCAGAGATTACACCGGGGAGCTGTTTTTT
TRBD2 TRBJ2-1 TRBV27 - CASSWTRDRGLAGYNEQFF TGTGCCAGCAGTTGGACACGGGACAGAGGACTAGCGGGGTACAATGAGCAGTTCTTC
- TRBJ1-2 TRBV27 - CASSYPYGYTF TGTGCCAGCAGTTATCCGTATGGCTACACCTTC
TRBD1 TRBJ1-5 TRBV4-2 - CASSQDGLQGAGQPQHF TGTGCCAGCAGCCAAGATGGCTTACAGGGGGCCGGACAGCCCCAGCATTTT
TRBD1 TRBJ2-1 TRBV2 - CASSYIPTKGATYNEQFF TGTGCCAGCAGTTATATCCCGACGAAGGGGGCCACCTACAATGAGCAGTTCTTC
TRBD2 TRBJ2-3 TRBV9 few CASSVGASGSSDTQYF TGTGCCAGCAGCGTAGGGGCTAGCGGGAGTTCAGATACGCAGTATTTT
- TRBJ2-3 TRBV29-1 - CSVLGASTDTQYF TGCAGCGTTTTGGGGGCTAGCACAGATACGCAGTATTTT
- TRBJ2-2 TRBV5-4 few CASSGPVNTGELFF TGTGCCAGCAGCGGGCCTGTGAACACCGGGGAGCTGTTTTTT
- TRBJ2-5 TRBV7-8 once CASSFPGNNYQETQYF TGTGCCAGCAGCTTTCCCGGGAACAACTACCAAGAGACCCAGTACTTC
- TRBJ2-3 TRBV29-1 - CSVDRASDTQYF TGCAGCGTTGACAGGGCTTCAGATACGCAGTATTTT
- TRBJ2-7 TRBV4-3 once CASSQDWATYEQYF TGCGCCAGCAGCCAAGATTGGGCAACCTACGAGCAGTACTTC
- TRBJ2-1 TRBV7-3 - CASSRHWGQGYNEQFF TGTGCCAGCAGCCGCCACTGGGGCCAAGGCTACAATGAGCAGTTCTTC
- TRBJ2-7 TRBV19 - CASSINRNDAYEQYF TGTGCCAGTAGTATAAACAGGAACGATGCCTACGAGCAGTACTTC
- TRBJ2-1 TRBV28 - CASSADSYLEFF TGTGCCAGCAGTGCGGACTCTTACCTGGAGTTCTTC
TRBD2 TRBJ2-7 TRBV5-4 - CASSWTSGSHEQYF TGTGCCAGCAGCTGGACTAGCGGGAGCCACGAGCAGTACTTC
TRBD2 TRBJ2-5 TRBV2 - CASSELAGVVTQYF TGTGCCAGCAGTGAACTGGCGGGGGTAGTGACCCAGTACTTC
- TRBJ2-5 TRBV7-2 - CASSLEGGRWETQYF TGTGCCAGCAGCTTAGAGGGGGGCAGGTGGGAGACCCAGTACTTC
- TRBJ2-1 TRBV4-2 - CASSQGANEQFF TGTGCCAGCAGCCAAGGGGCGAATGAGCAGTTCTTC
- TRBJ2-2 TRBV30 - CAWSVYRDSNGELFF TGTGCCTGGAGTGTATATCGGGATAGTAACGGGGAGCTGTTTTTT
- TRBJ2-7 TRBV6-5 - CASSFISLGEQYF TGTGCCAGCAGTTTCATTAGCTTAGGTGAGCAGTACTTC
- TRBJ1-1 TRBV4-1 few CASSQGAQGLTEAFF TGCGCCAGCAGCCAAGGGGCGCAGGGGCTCACTGAAGCTTTCTTT
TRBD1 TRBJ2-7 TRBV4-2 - CASSHSGVDRDFVEQYF TGTGCCAGCAGCCATTCAGGAGTGGACAGGGACTTTGTGGAGCAGTACTTC